This T cell receptor (beta chain) was recovered during a study of T cell repertoires in cytomegalovirus infection (dated by TCRdb to between 2018 and 2020). At the level of the whole study: Recently identified HLA-C-restricted CMV epitopes, whose presentation resists viral immunomodulation, were targeted by peptide stimulations together with well-studied HLA-B-restricted epitopes. Because public TCR beta signatures pointed to carriage of CMV infection together with the matching HLA type, the HLA type of each donor mattered for the analysis.

This clonotype was seen only a few times. Which antigen it targets is not known. No clone much larger than this one lies a single base away; base qualities are absent. Results the study describes overall, beyond this receptor: Carriers of CMV infection plus the relevant HLA type were discriminated by the cumulative frequency of public TCR beta family members in the study cohort and in an independent roughly 340-donor cohort. In the ex vivo response, HLA-C-restricted CMV-specific TCR beta clonotypes were dominant, and in two of eight donors the single most frequent clonotype came from this HLA-C-restricted group.

The label giving this sample's treatment or condition can be read as: in vitro stimulation with specific CMV peptide epitopes to enrich CMV-specific T cells. TCRdb shows the sequencer as Illumina HiSeq 1500. The public reads were quality trimmed at Q25 with fastp and then assembled into clones with MiXCR by TCRdb, keeping productive beta chains. Each CDR3 protein appears once, grouped with its most common genes and DNA. Counted in this sample were about 900,000 distinct CDR3 sequences; about a third of them appeared once. The ten largest account for more than 13% of the sample. The CDR3 goes from the cysteine to the phenylalanine over 14 residues. Of all the DNA, just the CDR3 is kept, 42 bases in frame from base 1. Cut back by 0 bases and 7 bases, the V and J ends lie 15 bases apart. Sequences DFQATT (CDR1) and SNEGSKA (CDR2) are obtained from the germline V gene (reference sequence).

This TCR derives from a human donor in good health (CMV status not recorded). Some clones in this sample may be carry-over from other donors' samples. The chain couples TRBV20-1 to TRBJ1-2; there is no confident call for the D gene. Specimen: cultured CD8+ T cells from PBMCs, collected from culture after CMV antigen stimulation. The CDR3 reads CSARDLTDRRGYTF. The DNA reads as follows: TGCAGTGCTAGAGATTTAACGGATCGGCGTGGCTACACCTTC.